The TCR beta chain under discussion was sequenced for a study of blood T cell repertoires in COVID-19 (dated by TCRdb to the early 2020s). Regarding the study in general: Collaborator samples came from the United States, Italy and Spain and covered acute and convalescent phases of COVID-19. Where HLA class I and class II types were available, the types were taken from metadata supplied by the sample provider, not from assay-based typing. The repertoires were released in a freely available public database meant as a resource for research on the immune response to SARS-CoV-2. Samples were obtained from the ongoing ImmuneRACE study (first 160 participants) and from 950 to 1,500 subjects provided by 6 global collaborators. The prospective study material was composed of cDNA or gDNA derived from T cells, B-cell-depleted T cells, or PBMCs. Nearly every sample came with metadata listing a de-identified subject ID, COVID-19 status, age in years and sex. The dataset comprised deeply sampled blood TCRbeta repertoires from subjects exposed to, actively infected with, or recovered from COVID-19. Broader findings and caveats from the paper: The amount of clinical and demographic metadata varied by source and participant and was provided uncurated.

The collaborating institutions used their own protocols to collect whole blood in K2EDTA tubes. For TCRbeta analysis, collaborators shipped samples as frozen whole blood, isolated PBMCs, or DNA extracted from either of those sample types. TCRbeta CDR3 regions were amplified from genomic DNA by means of the immunoSEQ Assay, a bias-controlled multiplex PCR. From the authors' description of their analysis: The number of nucleated cells in each sample was estimated from the amplification of reference gene primers within the assay. Sequence reads were collapsed and filtered to measure the absolute abundance of every unique TCRbeta CDR3 rearrangement. For each sample, productive Simpson clonality was calculated as the square root of Simpson's diversity index across productive rearrangements. TCRdb mirrors the immuneACCESS table, restricted to in-frame sequences. Some clones are absent from its copies; in checked studies, under half trace to an unresolved V gene, and the reason for the others is unknown. Clonal size and the V and J genes are those of that table, whereas D and trimming came from the DNA. This sample lists 100,000 or so clones; approximately 80% were detected once. 3.5% to 5.5% of the sample lies in the top ten.

The germline V gene supplies CDR1 MNHEY and CDR2 SVGEGT. Counted from cysteine to phenylalanine, this CDR3 has 18 amino acids. Only CDR3 DNA remains: 54 bases, in frame from the first base. Trimming takes 0 bases off V and 3 bases off J; junction bases not matched to a gene: 10. Notes on this clone: It lacks a known antigen. Base qualities are missing; no much larger clone stands one base away.

This clonotype was obtained from a human donor in a cohort sampled during active COVID-19. In this chain, TRBV6-2 or TRBV6-3 is recombined with TRBJ2-2; the junction holds 7 bases that match TRBD1. The sample taken for sequencing was peripheral blood. The DNA is as follows: TGTGCCAGCAGTTACTCGATCCTCCGGGACAGCTACACCGGGGAGCTGTTTTTT. It codes for CASSYSILRDSYTGELFF.